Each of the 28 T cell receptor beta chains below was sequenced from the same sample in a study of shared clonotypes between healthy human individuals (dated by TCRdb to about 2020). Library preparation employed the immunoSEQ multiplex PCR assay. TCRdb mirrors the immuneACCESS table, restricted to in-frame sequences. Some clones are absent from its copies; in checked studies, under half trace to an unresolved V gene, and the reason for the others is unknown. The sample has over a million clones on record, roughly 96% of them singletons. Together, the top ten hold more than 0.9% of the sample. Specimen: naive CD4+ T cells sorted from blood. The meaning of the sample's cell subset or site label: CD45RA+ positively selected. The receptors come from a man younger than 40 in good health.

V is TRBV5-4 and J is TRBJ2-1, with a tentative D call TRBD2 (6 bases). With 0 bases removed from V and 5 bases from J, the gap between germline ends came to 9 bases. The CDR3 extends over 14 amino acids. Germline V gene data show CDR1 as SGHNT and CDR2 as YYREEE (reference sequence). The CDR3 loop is CASSLGLVNNEQFF. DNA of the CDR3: TGTGCCAGCAGCTTGGGACTAGTTAACAATGAGCAGTTCTTC.

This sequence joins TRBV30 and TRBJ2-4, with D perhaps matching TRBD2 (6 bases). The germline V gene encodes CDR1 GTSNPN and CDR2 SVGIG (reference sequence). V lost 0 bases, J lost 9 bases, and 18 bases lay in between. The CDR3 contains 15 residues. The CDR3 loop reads CAWSVGPAGRGIQYF. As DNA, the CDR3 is TGTGCCTGGAGTGTAGGACCCGCTGGGCGGGGCATTCAGTACTTC.

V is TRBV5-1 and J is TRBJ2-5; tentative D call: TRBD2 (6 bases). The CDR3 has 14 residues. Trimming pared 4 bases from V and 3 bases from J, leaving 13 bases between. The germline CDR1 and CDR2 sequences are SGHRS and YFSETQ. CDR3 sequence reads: CASSAQRGKETQYF. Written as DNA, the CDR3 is TGCGCCAGCAGCGCCCAACGGGGGAAAGAGACCCAGTACTTC. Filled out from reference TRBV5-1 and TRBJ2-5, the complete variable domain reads KAGVTQTPRYLIKTRGQQVTLSCSPISGHRSVSWYQQTPGQGLQFLFEYFSETQRNKGNFPGRFSGRQFSNSRSEMNVSTLELGDSALYLCASSAQRGKETQYFGPGTRLLVL.

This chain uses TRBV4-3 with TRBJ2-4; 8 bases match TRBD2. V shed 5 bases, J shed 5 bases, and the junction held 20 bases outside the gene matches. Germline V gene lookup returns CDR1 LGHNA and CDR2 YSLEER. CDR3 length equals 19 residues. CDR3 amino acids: CASSTRLTSGFRGENIQYF. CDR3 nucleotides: TGCGCCAGCAGCACCAGGCTAACTAGCGGCTTTAGGGGTGAAAACATTCAGTACTTC.

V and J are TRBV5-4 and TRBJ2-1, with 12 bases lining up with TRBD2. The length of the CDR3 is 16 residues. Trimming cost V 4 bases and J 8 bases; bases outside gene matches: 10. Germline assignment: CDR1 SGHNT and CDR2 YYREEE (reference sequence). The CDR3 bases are TGTGCCAGCAGCCCGGGACTAGCGGGTACCTTATATGAGCAGTTCTTC. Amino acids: CASSPGLAGTLYEQFF. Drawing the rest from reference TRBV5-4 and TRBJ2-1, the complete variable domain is ETGVTQSPTHLIKTRGQQVTLRCSSQSGHNTVSWYQQALGQGPQFIFQYYREEENGRGNFPPRFSGLQFPNYSSELNVNALELDDSALYLCASSPGLAGTLYEQFFGPGTRLTVL.

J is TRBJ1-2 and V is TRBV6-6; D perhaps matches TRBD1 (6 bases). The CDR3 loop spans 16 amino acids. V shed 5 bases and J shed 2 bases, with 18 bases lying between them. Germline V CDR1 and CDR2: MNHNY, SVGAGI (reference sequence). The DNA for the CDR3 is TGTGCCAGCAGTCACGTTGGCAACAGGGAAAACTATGGCTACACCTTC. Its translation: CASSHVGNRENYGYTF.

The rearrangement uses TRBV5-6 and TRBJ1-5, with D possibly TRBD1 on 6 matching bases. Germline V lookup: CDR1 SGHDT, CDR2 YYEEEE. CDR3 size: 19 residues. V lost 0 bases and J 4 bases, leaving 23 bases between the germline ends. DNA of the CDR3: TGTGCCAGCAGCTTGGGAGGTGGCATGGGTCTAAGGGGGAATCAGCCCCAGCATTTT. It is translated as CASSLGGGMGLRGNQPQHF.

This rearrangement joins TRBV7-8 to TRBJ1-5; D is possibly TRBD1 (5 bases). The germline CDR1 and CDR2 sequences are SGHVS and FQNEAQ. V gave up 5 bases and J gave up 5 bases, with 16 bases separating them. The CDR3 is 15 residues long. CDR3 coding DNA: TGTGCCAGCAGCCCTACAGGTAACAGTTATCAGCCCCAGCATTTT. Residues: CASSPTGNSYQPQHF.

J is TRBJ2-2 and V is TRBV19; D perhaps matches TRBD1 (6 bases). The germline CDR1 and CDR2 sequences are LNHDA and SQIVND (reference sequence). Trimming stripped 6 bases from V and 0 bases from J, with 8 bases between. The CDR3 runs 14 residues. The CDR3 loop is CASRDRANTGELFF. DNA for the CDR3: TGTGCCAGTAGGGACAGAGCGAACACCGGGGAGCTGTTTTTT.

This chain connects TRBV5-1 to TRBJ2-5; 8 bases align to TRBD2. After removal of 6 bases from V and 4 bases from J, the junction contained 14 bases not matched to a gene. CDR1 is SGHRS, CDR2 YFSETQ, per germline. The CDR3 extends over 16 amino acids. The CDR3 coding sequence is TGCGCCAGCAAGGGAAGCGGGAGAGTATCGGGAGAGACCCAGTACTTC. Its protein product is CASKGSGRVSGETQYF.

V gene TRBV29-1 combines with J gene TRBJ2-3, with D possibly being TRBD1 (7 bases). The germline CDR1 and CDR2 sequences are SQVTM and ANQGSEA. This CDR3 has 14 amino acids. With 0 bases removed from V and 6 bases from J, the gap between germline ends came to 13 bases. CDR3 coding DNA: TGCAGCGTTGAAGATGGAGGGGGCCTCGATACGCAGTATTTT. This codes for CSVEDGGGLDTQYF.

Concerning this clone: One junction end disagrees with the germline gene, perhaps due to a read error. The CDR3 reads CASSLAAGQDYEQYF. As DNA, the CDR3 is TGTGCTAGCAGCTTAGCCGCGGGACAGGACTACGAGCAGTACTTC. V gene TRBV7-7 combines with J gene TRBJ2-7, with 8 bases matching TRBD1. This CDR3 spans 15 amino acids. The V gene's germline CDR1 is SSHAT and CDR2 FNYEAQ (reference sequence).

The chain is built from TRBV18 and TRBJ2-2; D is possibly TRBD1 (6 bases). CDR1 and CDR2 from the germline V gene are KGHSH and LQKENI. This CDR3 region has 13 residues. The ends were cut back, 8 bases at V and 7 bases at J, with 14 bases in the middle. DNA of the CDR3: TGTGCCAGCCACGTGGGGGCTGTCGGGGAGCTGTTTTTT. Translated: CASHVGAVGELFF.

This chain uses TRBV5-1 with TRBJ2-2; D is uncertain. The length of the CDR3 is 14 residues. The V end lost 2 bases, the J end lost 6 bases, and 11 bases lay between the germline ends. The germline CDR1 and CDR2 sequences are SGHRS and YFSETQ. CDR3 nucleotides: TGCGCCAGCAGCTTAGAGATGGGCCCCGGGGAGCTGTTTTTT. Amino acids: CASSLEMGPGELFF.

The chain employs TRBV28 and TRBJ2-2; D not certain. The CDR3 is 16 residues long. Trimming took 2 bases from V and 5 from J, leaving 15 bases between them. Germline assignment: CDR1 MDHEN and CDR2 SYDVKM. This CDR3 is CASSLPEIAGTGELFF. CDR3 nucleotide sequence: TGTGCCAGCAGTTTACCCGAAATCGCCGGGACCGGGGAGCTGTTTTTT.

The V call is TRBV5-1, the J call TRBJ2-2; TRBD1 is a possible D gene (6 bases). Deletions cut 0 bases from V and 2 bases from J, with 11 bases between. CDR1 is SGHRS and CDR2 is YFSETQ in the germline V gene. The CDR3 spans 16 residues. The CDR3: CASSLGQGTNTGELFF. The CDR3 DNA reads TGCGCCAGCAGCTTGGGGCAGGGGACAAACACCGGGGAGCTGTTTTTT.

The CDR3 nucleotides read TGTGCCAGTAGTATGATCCAGAGGACCGGGGAGCTGTTTTTT. This encodes CASSMIQRTGELFF. The chain uses TRBV19 and TRBJ2-2; the D is unclear. The germline CDR1 and CDR2 sequences are LNHDA and SQIVND (reference sequence). The CDR3 is 14 amino acids. Trimming removed 3 bases from V and 5 bases from J, with 10 bases in between.

The CDR3 is CASSPGQVGPFEGYTF. The CDR3 DNA follows: TGTGCCAGCAGCCCGGGACAGGTGGGCCCATTTGAAGGCTACACCTTC. The genes are TRBV7-2 and TRBJ1-2; TRBD1 aligns across 8 bases. The CDR3 spans 16 residues. Germline CDR1 and CDR2: SGHTA and FQGNSA. Trimming cost V 5 bases and J 8 bases; bases outside gene matches: 16.

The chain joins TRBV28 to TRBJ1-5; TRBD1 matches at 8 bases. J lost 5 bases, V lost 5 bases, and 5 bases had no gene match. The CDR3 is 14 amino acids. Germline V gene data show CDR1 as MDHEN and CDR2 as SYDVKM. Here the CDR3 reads CASSGTGAHQPQHF. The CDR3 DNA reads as TGTGCCAGCAGTGGGACAGGAGCCCATCAGCCCCAGCATTTT.

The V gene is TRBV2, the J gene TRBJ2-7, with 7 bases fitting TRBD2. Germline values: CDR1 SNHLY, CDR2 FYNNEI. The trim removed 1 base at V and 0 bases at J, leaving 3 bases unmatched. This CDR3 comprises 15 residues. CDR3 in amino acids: CASSEERGSSYEQYF. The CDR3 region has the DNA TGTGCCAGCAGTGAAGAGCGGGGTAGCTCCTACGAGCAGTACTTC.

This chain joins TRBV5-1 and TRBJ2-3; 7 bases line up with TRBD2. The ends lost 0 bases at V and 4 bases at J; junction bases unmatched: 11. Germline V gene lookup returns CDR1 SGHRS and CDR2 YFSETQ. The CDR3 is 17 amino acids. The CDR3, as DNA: TGCGCCAGCAGCTTGGCCCACGGGTCGGGAGGTGCAGATACGCAGTATTTT. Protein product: CASSLAHGSGGADTQYF.

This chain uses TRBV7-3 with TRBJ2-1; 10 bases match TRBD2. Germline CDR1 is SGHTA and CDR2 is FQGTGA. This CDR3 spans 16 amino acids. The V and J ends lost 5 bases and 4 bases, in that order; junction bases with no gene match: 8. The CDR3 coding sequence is TGTGCCAGCAGCCCGGAGGCTAGCGGGGGATACAATGAGCAGTTCTTC. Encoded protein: CASSPEASGGYNEQFF.

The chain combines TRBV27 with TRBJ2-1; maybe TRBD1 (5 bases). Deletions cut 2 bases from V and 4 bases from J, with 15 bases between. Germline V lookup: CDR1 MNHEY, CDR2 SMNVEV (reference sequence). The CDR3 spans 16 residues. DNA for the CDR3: TGTGCCAGCAGTTTACGTGGGGCCAAGGAGTACAATGAGCAGTTCTTC. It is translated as CASSLRGAKEYNEQFF.

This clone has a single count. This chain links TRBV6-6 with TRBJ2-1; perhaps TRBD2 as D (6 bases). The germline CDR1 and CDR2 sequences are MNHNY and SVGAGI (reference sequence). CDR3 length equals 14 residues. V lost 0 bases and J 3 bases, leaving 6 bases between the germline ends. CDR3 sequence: CASSYSTSYNEQFF. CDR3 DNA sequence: TGTGCCAGCAGTTACTCGACTAGCTACAATGAGCAGTTCTTC.

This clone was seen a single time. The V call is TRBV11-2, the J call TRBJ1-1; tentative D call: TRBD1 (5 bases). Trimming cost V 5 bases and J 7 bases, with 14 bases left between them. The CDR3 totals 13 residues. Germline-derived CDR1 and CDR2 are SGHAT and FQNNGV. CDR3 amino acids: CASSPRGTGEAFF. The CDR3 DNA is TGTGCCAGCAGCCCCCGAGGGACGGGTGAAGCTTTCTTT. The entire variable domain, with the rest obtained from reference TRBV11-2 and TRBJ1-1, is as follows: EAGVAQSPRYKIIEKRQSVAFWCNPISGHATLYWYQQILGQGPKLLIQFQNNGVVDDSQLPKDRFSAERLKGVDSTLKIQPAKLEDSAVYLCASSPRGTGEAFFGQGTRLTVV.

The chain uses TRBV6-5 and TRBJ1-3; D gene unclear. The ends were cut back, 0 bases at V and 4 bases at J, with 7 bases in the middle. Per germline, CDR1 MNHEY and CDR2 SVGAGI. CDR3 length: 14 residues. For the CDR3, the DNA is TGTGCCAGCAGTTACTCGGTAGGGGGAAACACCATATATTTT. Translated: CASSYSVGGNTIYF.

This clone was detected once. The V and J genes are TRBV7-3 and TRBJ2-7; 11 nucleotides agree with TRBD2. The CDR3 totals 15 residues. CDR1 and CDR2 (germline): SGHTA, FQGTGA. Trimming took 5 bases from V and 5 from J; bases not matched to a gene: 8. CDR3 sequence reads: CASSPTSGSFDEQYF. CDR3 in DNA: TGTGCCAGCAGCCCCACTAGCGGGAGTTTCGACGAGCAGTACTTC.

The CDR3 DNA reads as TGTGCCAGCTCACCGCAGTGGAGCAATGAGCAGTTCTTC. It yields the protein CASSPQWSNEQFF. J is TRBJ2-1 and V is TRBV18; D remains ambiguous. Germline CDR1 reads KGHSH; CDR2 reads LQKENI. This CDR3 is built from 13 residues. Trimming took 3 bases from V and 6 from J, leaving 9 bases between them.